What follows describes a single T cell receptor beta chain. Antigen unknown. CDR1 and CDR2 (germline): MNHNS, SASEGT. The length of the CDR3 is 13 residues. The V gene lost 4 bases and the J gene lost 8 bases, with 13 bases spanning the gap. Profiling relied on immunoSEQ multiplex PCR, and the TCRdb table lists in-frame clones only, not all of them. The top ten hold approximately 15% of the sample, which has 15,000 to 20,000 clones, about four fifths seen once. Time point of the sample: cycle 4 day 1 (C4D1), after five to seven weeks of nivolumab. Each of the patients experienced relapse following autologous stem cell transplantation, and their brentuximab vedotin exposure differed. The data originate from a study of PD-1 blockade in classical Hodgkin lymphoma. Whole-study results and caveats: CD4+ TCR diversity rose significantly by C4D1, and CD8+ TCR diversity did not. The baseline diversity of complete responders showed similarity to that of newly diagnosed patients.

The chain joins TRBV6-1 to TRBJ2-3; possibly TRBD1 for D (6 bases). The receptor's source is a human donor with classical Hodgkin lymphoma. The sequences come from peripheral blood mononuclear cells (PBMCs), collected before the fourth cycle of nivolumab. The DNA of the CDR3 is TGTGCCAGCAGTGGGACAGACGAAGTTACGCAGTATTTT. It encodes CASSGTDEVTQYF.